Below, 15 T cell receptor beta chains from the same sample are listed, as sequenced in a study of T cell repertoires in cytomegalovirus infection. For these TCRs, the target antigens are not known. TCRdb re-called the reads through MiXCR, storing one row per CDR3 protein. The sample includes about 920,000 distinct CDR3 sequences, about a third of them seen just once. This sample comprised cultured CD8+ T cells from PBMCs, obtained from culture after CMV antigen stimulation. These receptors all come from a human donor in good health (CMV status not recorded). Some clones in this sample may be carry-over from other donors' samples.

This sequence joins TRBV19 and TRBJ1-2; 8 bases line up with TRBD1. The CDR3 has 13 amino acids. CDR1 LNHDA and CDR2 SQIVND come from the germline V gene (reference sequence). Unmatched junction bases numbered 8, after V lost 7 bases and J lost 7 bases. CDR3 coding DNA: TGTGCCAGTACCAACTGGACAGGGTTTGGCTACACCTTC. It is translated as CASTNWTGFGYTF.

The rearrangement uses TRBV24-1 and TRBJ1-1; TRBD1 might be the D (6 bases). The CDR3 consists of 13 residues. Trimming removed 7 bases at V and 2 bases at J, with 10 bases between. Germline V lookup: CDR1 KGHDR, CDR2 SFDVKD. Written as DNA, the CDR3 is TGTGCCACCAGCGCAGGGGTAAACACTGAAGCTTTCTTT. Translating gives CATSAGVNTEAFF.

The DNA for the CDR3 is TGTGCCAGCAGCTTGGCCGGACTAGCGGGGGGGCACACAGATACGCAGTATTTT. Translated: CASSLAGLAGGHTDTQYF. The V call is TRBV5-4, the J call TRBJ2-3; 15 bases match TRBD2. Germline-derived CDR1 and CDR2 are SGHNT and YYREEE (reference sequence). This CDR3 region has 18 residues. J lost 2 bases, V lost 0 bases, and 4 bases had no gene match.

This clonotype was seen ten or more times. This chain uses TRBV3-1 with TRBJ2-6; no reliable D call. V lost 2 bases, J lost 0 bases, and 5 bases lay in between. CDR1 and CDR2 from the germline V gene are LGHDT and YNNKEL (reference sequence). This CDR3 contains 15 residues. CDR3 sequence: CASSQRYSGANVLTF. CDR3 nucleotide sequence: TGTGCCAGCAGCCAACGCTACTCTGGGGCCAACGTCCTGACTTTC.

The chain links TRBV5-4 to TRBJ2-7; perhaps TRBD2 as D (6 bases). Looked up from germline, CDR1 is SGHNT and CDR2 is YYREEE (reference sequence). Trimming removed 3 bases from V and 0 bases from J, with 7 bases in between. The CDR3 sequence is 13 residues long. The CDR3 protein is CASSWGDSYEQYF. The CDR3, as DNA: TGTGCCAGCAGCTGGGGGGACTCCTACGAGCAGTACTTC.

This sequence joins TRBV6-5 and TRBJ2-6; a weak D match, TRBD1 (6 bases). The CDR3 runs 18 residues. Germline V CDR1 and CDR2: MNHEY, SVGAGI. V was clipped by 3 bases and J by 0 bases, with 15 bases between them. The CDR3 DNA reads as TGTGCCAGCAGTTATCAGCAGGGGCGAGACTCTGGGGCCAACGTCCTGACTTTC. The encoded protein is CASSYQQGRDSGANVLTF.

In its sample, this clonotype was seen many times. The chain employs TRBV7-2 and TRBJ1-5, with no clear D. The V end lost 6 bases, the J end lost 6 bases, and 15 bases lay between the germline ends. Germline CDR1 is SGHTA and CDR2 is FQGNSA. The CDR3 spans 14 residues. The CDR3 sequence is CASSLTGVGQPQHF. The DNA for the CDR3 is TGTGCCAGCAGTTTAACCGGGGTTGGTCAGCCCCAGCATTTT.

The chain is built from TRBV6-6 and TRBJ1-3; D uncertain. Germline values: CDR1 MNHNY, CDR2 SVGAGI (reference sequence). The ends were cut back, 2 bases at V and 4 bases at J, with 12 bases in the middle. The CDR3 sequence is 15 residues long. This chain's CDR3 is CASSYGVGYGNTIYF. CDR3 DNA: TGTGCCAGCAGTTACGGGGTTGGCTACGGAAACACCATATATTTT.

This clonotype was observed a handful of times. The chain couples TRBV29-1 to TRBJ2-7; D is possibly TRBD2 (7 bases). Germline values: CDR1 SQVTM, CDR2 ANQGSEA. The CDR3 loop spans 12 amino acids. V lost 3 bases to trimming and J lost 6 bases, with 12 bases between them. As DNA, the CDR3 is TGCAGCGTTGAGACGGGGGGCCTCGAGCAGTACTTC. It translates to CSVETGGLEQYF.

This clonotype was picked up a small number of times. The chain recombines TRBV19 with TRBJ2-1, with D uncertain. CDR1 is LNHDA and CDR2 is SQIVND in the germline V gene (reference sequence). With 0 bases removed from V and 3 bases from J, the gap between germline ends came to 9 bases. This CDR3 spans 15 amino acids. This chain's CDR3 is CASSIEKDYYNEQFF. CDR3 sequence (DNA): TGTGCCAGTAGTATAGAAAAAGATTACTACAATGAGCAGTTCTTC.

This chain connects TRBV20-1 to TRBJ2-1; no reliable D call. V was trimmed by 5 bases and J by 5 bases, leaving 16 bases between them. Germline CDR1 reads DFQATT; CDR2 reads SNEGSKA (reference sequence). The CDR3 extends over 14 amino acids. The CDR3, as DNA: TGCAGTGCTCCACCCGTGGGTAGCAACAATGAGCAGTTCTTC. Amino acid sequence: CSAPPVGSNNEQFF.

This clonotype was detected ten times or more. The chain links TRBV20-1 to TRBJ1-6, with TRBD1 as a possible D gene (6 bases). The CDR3 spans 16 residues. Trimming removed 3 bases from V and 6 bases from J, with 18 bases in between. Germline CDR1 and CDR2: DFQATT and SNEGSKA (reference sequence). In nucleotides, the CDR3 is TGCAGTGCTAGGTACAGGGTGGGCCGGAGTAATTCACCCCTCCACTTT. This codes for CSARYRVGRSNSPLHF.

This clonotype was observed a few times. This rearrangement joins TRBV12-3 or TRBV12-4 to TRBJ2-7; D is perhaps TRBD1 (6 bases). The CDR3 extends over 12 amino acids. V was cut by 6 bases and J by 4 bases, with 10 bases left in between. CDR3: CASSAGVYEQYV. The DNA of the CDR3 is TGTGCCAGCAGCGCAGGGGTTTACGAGCAGTACGTC.

The genes are TRBV5-1 and TRBJ2-7, with D possibly being TRBD1 (6 bases). Trimming cost V 0 bases and J 0 bases, with 16 bases left between them. The germline V gene encodes CDR1 SGHRS and CDR2 YFSETQ. CDR3 length: 17 residues. CDR3 in amino acids: CASSLDRTDLSSYEQYF. The CDR3 DNA reads TGCGCCAGCAGCTTGGACCGGACAGACTTGTCCTCCTACGAGCAGTACTTC.

This clonotype is labeled medium-sized. This sequence joins TRBV4-1 and TRBJ2-1, with D possibly TRBD2 on 5 matching bases. V gave up 3 bases and J gave up 3 bases, with 6 bases separating them. Germline V gene sequence: CDR1 MGHRA, CDR2 YSYEKL. The CDR3 extends over 13 amino acids. Here the CDR3 DNA reads TGCGCCAGCAGCCACCGGGGCTACAATGAGCAGTTCTTC. Its protein is CASSHRGYNEQFF.